This T cell receptor beta chain comes out of a study of vaccination and CD4 T cells after COVID-19. Study-level background: Convalescent participants consisted of six males and four females, two being Hispanic. Samples were taken after vaccination, a median of approximately 73 days after dose two, with a range of 14 to 241.

This clonotype rates as medium-sized. Its antigen remains unidentified. Treatment given: roughly ten-day PBMC culture with coronavirus spike peptide pools or control peptides (ViraFEST assay). CD4+ T cells of the unexposed donor were collected before the COVID-19 pandemic (2011-2018). ViraFEST used peptide pools to expand antigen-specific T cells, then sequenced TCRs. The CDR3 covers 13 residues. With 5 bases removed from V and 3 bases from J, the gap between germline ends came to 11 bases. Germline V gene lookup returns CDR1 DFQATT and CDR2 SNEGSKA (reference sequence). Once obtained from cultured CD4+ T cells, the DNA was sequenced using the Oncomine TCR Beta short-read assay. TCRdb independently ran MiXCR on the PCR reads; one entry per CDR3 protein. The sample carries over 5,000 distinct CDR3 sequences, less than 35% recorded once.

The sample was CD4+ T cells from blood, cultured in vitro. The receptor's source is a human donor in good health. The rearrangement uses TRBV20-1 and TRBJ1-5; D possibly corresponds to TRBD1 (6 bases). The DNA for the CDR3 is TGCAGTGCTGTCCCAGGGGCCAATCAGCCCCAGCATTTT. It translates to CSAVPGANQPQHF.